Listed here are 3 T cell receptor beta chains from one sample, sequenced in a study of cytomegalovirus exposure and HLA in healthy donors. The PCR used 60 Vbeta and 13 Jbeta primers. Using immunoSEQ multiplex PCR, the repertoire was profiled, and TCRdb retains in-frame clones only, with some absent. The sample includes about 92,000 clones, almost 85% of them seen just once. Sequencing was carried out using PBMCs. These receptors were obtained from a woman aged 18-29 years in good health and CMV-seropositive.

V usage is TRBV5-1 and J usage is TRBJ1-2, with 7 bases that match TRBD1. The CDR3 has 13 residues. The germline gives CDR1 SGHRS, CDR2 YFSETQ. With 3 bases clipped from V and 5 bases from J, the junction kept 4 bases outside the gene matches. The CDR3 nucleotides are TGCGCCAGCAGCTCGGACAGGACTTATGGCTACACCTTC. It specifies CASSSDRTYGYTF. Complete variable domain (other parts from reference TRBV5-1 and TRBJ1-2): KAGVTQTPRYLIKTRGQQVTLSCSPISGHRSVSWYQQTPGQGLQFLFEYFSETQRNKGNFPGRFSGRQFSNSRSEMNVSTLELGDSALYLCASSSDRTYGYTFGSGTRLTVV.

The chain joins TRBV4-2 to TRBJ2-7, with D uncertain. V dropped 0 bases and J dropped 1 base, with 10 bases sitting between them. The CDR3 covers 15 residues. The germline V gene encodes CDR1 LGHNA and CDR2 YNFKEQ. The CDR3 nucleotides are TGTGCCAGCAGCCAAGATTCCGGGTTATCCTACGAGCAGTACTTC. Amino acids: CASSQDSGLSYEQYF.

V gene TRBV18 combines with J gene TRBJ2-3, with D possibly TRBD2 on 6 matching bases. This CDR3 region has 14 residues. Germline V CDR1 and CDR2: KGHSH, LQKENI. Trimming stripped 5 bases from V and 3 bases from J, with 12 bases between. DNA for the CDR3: TGTGCCAGCTCAGTGTCTCGGGGGACAGATACGCAGTATTTT. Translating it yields CASSVSRGTDTQYF.